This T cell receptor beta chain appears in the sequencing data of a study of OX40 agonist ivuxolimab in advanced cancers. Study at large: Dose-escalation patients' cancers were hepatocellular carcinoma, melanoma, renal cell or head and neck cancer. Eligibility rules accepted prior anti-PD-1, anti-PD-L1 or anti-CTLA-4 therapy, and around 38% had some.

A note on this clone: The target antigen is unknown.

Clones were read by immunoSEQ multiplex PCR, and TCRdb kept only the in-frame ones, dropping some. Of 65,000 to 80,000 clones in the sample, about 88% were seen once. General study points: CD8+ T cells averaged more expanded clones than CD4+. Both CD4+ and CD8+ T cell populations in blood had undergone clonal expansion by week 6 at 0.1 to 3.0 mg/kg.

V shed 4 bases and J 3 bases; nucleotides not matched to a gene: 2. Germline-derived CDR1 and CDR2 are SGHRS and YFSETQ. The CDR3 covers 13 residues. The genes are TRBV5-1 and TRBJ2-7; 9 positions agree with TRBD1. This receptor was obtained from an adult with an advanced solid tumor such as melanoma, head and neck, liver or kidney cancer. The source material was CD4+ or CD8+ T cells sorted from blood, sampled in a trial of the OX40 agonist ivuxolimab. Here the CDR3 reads CASSPTGGYEQYF. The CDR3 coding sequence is TGCGCCAGCAGCCCGACAGGGGGCTACGAGCAGTACTTC.